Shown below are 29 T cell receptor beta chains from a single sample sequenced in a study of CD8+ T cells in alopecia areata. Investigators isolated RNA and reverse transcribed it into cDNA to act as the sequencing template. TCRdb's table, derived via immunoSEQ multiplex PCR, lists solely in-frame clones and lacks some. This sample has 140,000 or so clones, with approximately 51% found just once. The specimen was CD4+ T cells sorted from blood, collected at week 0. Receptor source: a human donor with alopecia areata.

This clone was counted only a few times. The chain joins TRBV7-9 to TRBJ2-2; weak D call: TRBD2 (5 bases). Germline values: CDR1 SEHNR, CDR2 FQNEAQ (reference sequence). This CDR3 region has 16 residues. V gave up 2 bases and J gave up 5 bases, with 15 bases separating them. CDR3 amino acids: CASSLMRGGGTGELFF. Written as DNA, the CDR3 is TGTGCCAGCAGCTTAATGCGCGGCGGAGGAACCGGGGAGCTGTTTTTT.

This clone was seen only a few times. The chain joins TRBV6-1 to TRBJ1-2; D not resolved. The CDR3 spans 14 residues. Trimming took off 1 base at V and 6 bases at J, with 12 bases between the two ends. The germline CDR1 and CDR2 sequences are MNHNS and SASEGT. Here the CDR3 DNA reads TGTGCCAGCAGTGAAGTGGCGGGCAGCCATGGCTACACCTTC. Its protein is CASSEVAGSHGYTF.

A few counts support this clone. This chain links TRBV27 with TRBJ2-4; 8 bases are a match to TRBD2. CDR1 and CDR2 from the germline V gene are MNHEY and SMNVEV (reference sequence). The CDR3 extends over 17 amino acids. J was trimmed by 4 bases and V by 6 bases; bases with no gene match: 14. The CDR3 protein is CASSYVSGNRGKNIQYF. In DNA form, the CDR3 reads TGTGCCAGCAGCTACGTTAGCGGGAATCGAGGAAAAAACATTCAGTACTTC.

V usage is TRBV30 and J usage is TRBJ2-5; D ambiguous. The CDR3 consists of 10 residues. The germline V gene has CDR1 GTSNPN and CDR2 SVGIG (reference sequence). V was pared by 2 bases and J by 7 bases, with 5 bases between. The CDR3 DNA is TGTGCCTGGAGTAGTGGGACCCAGTACTTC. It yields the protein CAWSSGTQYF.

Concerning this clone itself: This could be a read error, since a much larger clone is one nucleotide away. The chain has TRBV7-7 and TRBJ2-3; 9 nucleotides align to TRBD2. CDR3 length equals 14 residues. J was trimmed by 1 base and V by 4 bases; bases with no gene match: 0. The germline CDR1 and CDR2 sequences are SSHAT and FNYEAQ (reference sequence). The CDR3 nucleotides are TGTGCCAGCAGCTCTAGCGGGGGCACAGATACGCAGTATTTT. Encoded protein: CASSSSGGTDTQYF. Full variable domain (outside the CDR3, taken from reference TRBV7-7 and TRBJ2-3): GAGVSQSPRYKVTKRGQDVTLRCDPISSHATLYWYQQALGQGPEFLTYFNYEAQPDKSGLPSDRFSAERPEGSISTLTIQRTEQRDSAMYRCASSSSGGTDTQYFGPGTRLTVL.

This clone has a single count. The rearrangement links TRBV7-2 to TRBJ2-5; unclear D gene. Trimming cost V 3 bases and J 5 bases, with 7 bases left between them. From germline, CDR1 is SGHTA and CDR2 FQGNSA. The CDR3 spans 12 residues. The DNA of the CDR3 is TGTGCCAGCAGCTTGTTCCCGGAGACCCAGTACTTC. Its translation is CASSLFPETQYF.

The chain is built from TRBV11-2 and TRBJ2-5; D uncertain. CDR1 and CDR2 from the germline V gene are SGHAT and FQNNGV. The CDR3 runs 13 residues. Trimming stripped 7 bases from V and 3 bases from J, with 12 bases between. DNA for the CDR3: TGTGCCAGCACCCATAGCCCTAAAGAGACCCAGTACTTC. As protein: CASTHSPKETQYF.

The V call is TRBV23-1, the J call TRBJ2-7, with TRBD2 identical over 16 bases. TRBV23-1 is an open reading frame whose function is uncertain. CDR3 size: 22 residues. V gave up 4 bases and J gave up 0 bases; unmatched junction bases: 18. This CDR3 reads CASSLPFLDTGLAGGSSYEQYF. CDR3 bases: TGCGCCAGCAGTCTGCCCTTCTTGGATACGGGACTAGCGGGAGGGAGCTCCTACGAGCAGTACTTC.

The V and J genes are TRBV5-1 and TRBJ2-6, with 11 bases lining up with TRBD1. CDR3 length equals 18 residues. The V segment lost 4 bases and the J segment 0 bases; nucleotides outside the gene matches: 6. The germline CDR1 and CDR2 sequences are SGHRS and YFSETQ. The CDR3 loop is CASSPWTGGSSGANVLTF. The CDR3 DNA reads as TGCGCCAGCAGCCCATGGACAGGGGGCAGCTCTGGGGCCAACGTCCTGACTTTC.

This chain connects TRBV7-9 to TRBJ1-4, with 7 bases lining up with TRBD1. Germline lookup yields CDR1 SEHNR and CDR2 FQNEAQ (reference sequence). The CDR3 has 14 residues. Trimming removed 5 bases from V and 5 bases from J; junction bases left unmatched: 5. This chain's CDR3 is CASSRGQENEKLFF. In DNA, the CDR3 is TGTGCCAGCAGCCGAGGACAGGAGAATGAAAAACTGTTTTTT.

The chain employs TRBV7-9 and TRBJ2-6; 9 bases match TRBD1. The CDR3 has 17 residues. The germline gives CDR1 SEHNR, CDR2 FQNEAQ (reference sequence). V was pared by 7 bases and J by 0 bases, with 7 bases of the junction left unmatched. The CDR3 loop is CASNSGTGLSGANVLTF. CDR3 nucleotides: TGTGCCAGCAACTCGGGGACAGGGCTCTCTGGGGCCAACGTCCTGACTTTC.

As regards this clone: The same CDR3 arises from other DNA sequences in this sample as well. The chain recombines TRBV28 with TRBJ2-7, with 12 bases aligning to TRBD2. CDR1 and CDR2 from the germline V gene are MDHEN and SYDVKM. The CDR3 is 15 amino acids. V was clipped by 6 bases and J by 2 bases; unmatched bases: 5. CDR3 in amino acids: CASSLGLAGTYEQYF. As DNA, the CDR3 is TGTGCCAGCAGCCTAGGACTAGCGGGAACCTACGAGCAGTACTTC.

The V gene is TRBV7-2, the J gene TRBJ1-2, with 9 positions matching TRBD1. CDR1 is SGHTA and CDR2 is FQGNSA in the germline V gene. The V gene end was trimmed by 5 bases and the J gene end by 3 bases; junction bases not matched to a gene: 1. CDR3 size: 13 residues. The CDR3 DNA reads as TGTGCCAGCAGCCGGGACAGGGACTATGGCTACACCTTC. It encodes CASSRDRDYGYTF.

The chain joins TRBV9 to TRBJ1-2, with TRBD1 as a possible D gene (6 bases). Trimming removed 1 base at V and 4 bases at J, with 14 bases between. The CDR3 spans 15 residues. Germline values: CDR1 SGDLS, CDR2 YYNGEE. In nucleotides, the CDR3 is TGTGCCAGCAGCGTACAGGGGAGAGGAGGCTATGGCTACACCTTC. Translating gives CASSVQGRGGYGYTF.

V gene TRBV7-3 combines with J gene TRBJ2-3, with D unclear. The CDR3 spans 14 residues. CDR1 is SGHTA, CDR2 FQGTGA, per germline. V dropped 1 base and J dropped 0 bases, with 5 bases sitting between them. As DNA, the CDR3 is TGTGCCAGCAGCTTAATGGACAGCACAGATACGCAGTATTTT. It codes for CASSLMDSTDTQYF.

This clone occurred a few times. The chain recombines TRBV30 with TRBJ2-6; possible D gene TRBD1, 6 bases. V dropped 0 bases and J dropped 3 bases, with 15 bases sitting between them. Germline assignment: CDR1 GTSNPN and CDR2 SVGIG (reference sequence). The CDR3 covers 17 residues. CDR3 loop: CAWSVTGSEVGANVLTF. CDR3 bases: TGTGCCTGGAGTGTTACAGGGTCCGAGGTTGGGGCCAACGTCCTGACTTTC.

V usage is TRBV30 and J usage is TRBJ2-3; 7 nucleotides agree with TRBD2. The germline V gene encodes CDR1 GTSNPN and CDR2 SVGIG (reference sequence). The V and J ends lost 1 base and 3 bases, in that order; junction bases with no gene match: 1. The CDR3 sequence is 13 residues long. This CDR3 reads CAWSGLATDTQYF. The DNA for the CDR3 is TGTGCCTGGAGTGGACTAGCTACAGATACGCAGTATTTT.

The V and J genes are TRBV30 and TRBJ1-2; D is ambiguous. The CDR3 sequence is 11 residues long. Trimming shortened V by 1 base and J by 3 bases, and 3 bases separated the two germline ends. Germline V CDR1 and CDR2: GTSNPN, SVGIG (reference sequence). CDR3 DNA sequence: TGTGCCTGGAGTGCTGACTATGGCTACACCTTC. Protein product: CAWSADYGYTF.

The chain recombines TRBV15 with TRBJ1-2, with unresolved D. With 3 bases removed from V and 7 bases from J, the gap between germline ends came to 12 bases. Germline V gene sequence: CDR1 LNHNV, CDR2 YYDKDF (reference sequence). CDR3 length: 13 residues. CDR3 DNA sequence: TGTGCCACCAGCAGGGCTCATGGAAGTGGCTACACCTTC. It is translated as CATSRAHGSGYTF.

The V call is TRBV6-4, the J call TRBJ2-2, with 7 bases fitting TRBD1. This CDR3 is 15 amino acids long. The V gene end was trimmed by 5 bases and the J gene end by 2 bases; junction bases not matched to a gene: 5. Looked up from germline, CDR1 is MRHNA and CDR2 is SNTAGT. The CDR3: CASSLGDSNTGELFF. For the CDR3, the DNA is TGTGCCAGCAGTCTCGGGGACAGCAACACCGGGGAGCTGTTTTTT.

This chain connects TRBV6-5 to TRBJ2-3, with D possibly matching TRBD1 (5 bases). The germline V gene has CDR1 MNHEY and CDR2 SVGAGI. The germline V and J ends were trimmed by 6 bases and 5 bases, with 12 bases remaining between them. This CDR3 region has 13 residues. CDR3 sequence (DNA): TGTGCCAGCAGCCTGCAGGGTCTAGATACGCAGTATTTT. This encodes CASSLQGLDTQYF.

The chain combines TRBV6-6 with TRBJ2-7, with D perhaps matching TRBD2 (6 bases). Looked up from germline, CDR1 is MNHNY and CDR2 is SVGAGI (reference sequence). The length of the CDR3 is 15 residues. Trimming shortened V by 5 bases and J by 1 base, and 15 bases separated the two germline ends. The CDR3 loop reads CASSGGLGASYEQYF. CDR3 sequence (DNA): TGTGCCAGCAGTGGGGGACTGGGCGCGTCCTACGAGCAGTACTTC.

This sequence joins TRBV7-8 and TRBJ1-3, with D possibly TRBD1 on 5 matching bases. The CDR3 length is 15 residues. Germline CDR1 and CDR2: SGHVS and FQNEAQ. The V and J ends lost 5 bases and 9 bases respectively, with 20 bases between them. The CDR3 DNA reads TGTGCCAGCAGCCTGCCCTCCAGGGCCAAGGGCACCATATATTTT. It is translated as CASSLPSRAKGTIYF.

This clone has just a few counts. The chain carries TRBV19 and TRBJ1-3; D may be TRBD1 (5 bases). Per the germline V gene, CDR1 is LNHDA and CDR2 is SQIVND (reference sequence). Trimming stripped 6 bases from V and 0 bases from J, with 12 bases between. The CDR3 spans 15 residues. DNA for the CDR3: TGTGCCAGTAGCTTGGGACTTCGCTCTGGAAACACCATATATTTT. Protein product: CASSLGLRSGNTIYF.

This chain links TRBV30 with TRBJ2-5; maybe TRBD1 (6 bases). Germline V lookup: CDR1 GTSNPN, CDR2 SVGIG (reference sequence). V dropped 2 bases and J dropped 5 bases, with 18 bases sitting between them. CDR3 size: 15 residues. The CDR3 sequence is CAWSPLGAQGETQYF. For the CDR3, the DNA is TGTGCCTGGAGTCCCCTGGGGGCGCAGGGGGAGACCCAGTACTTC.

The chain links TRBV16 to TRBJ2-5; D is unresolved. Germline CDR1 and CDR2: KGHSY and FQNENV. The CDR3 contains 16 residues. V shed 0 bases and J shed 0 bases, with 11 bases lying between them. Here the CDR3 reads CASSQSRQTYQETQYF. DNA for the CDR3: TGTGCCAGCAGCCAATCGCGCCAGACGTACCAAGAGACCCAGTACTTC.

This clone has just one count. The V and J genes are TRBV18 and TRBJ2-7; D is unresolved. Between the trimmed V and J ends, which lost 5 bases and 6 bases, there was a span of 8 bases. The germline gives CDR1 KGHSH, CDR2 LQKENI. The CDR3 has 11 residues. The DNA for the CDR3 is TGTGCCAGCTCATCATCCGGCGAGCAGTACTTC. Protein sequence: CASSSSGEQYF.

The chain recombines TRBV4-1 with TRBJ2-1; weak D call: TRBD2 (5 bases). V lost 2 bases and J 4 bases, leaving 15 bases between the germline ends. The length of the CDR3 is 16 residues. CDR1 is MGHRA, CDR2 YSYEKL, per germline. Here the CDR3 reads CASSQPSVASYNEQFF. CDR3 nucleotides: TGCGCCAGCAGCCAACCAAGCGTAGCGTCTTACAATGAGCAGTTCTTC.

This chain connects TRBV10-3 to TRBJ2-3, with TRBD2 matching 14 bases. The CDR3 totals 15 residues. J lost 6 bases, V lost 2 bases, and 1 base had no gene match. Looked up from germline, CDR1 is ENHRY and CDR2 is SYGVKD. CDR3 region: CAISEGTSGSDTQYF. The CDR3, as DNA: TGTGCCATCAGTGAGGGGACTAGCGGGAGCGATACGCAGTATTTT.